The following is a TCR beta chain sequence with its context. Its antigen is unidentified. Using immunoSEQ multiplex PCR, the repertoire was profiled, and TCRdb retains in-frame clones only, with some absent. The sample yields approximately 500,000 clones, roughly 89% seen once. These data originate in a study of Ad26.COV2.S vaccination and SARS-CoV-2 variants. Findings and limits, study-wide: Reports say spike-specific CD8+ and CD4+ T cell responses covered substantial breadth after vaccination.

Treatment given: some 19 received Ad26.COV2.S at low or high dose, single or two shots; 5 received placebo; per-sample allocation not given. Sampling occurred on day 63 after the first vaccine or placebo injection. The sample consisted of peripheral blood, taken in a trial of Ad26.COV2.S vaccine versus placebo. The sequence was obtained from a person aged 18-60 years who received the Ad26.COV2.S COVID-19 vaccine or a placebo.

The CDR3 sequence: CSVETHDGNTIYF. The CDR3, as DNA: TGCAGCGTTGAAACTCATGATGGAAACACCATATATTTT. The rearrangement uses TRBV29-1 and TRBJ1-3; D unclear. Germline-derived CDR1 and CDR2 are SQVTM and ANQGSEA. V dropped 2 bases and J dropped 3 bases, with 8 bases sitting between them. The CDR3 length is 13 residues.